The rows below give T cell receptor beta chains drawn from one sample of a study of blood T cell repertoires in COVID-19. TCRdb's table, derived via immunoSEQ multiplex PCR, lists solely in-frame clones and lacks some. The sample holds about 220,000 clones, approximately 84% seen once. Sequenced sample: peripheral blood. These receptors were obtained from a woman in her thirties who had recovered from COVID-19. Both conserved end residues are part of each CDR3. A D gene is named only where the DNA matches it firmly. Rows give clone size only sometimes, using once, few, many, or a class for an expanded clone.

TRBV6-1	TRBD1	.	TRBJ1-6	TGTGCCAGCAGTGACGAACAAGACAGGGGCTATAATTCACCCCTCCACTTT	CASSDEQDRGYNSPLHF
TRBV7-6	TRBD1	.	TRBJ2-1	TGTGCCAGCAGCGAAGCCCCACCACAGGGGAAGCTTGAGCAGTTCTTC	CASSEAPPQGKLEQFF
TRBV5-4	.	.	TRBJ2-5	TGTGCCAGCAGCTTGGGTCAGTCCGGGGAGACCCAGTACTTC	CASSLGQSGETQYF
TRBV5-6	TRBD1	.	TRBJ2-7	TGTGCCAGCAGTAGCCGGGACAGGGTCAACTACGAGCAGTACTTC	CASSSRDRVNYEQYF
TRBV18	.	.	TRBJ2-5	TGTGCCAGCTCACCCCCTCAGGGGGAGACCCAGTACTTC	CASSPPQGETQYF
TRBV12-5	.	.	TRBJ1-3	TGTGCTAGTGGTTTGGGGGGGGGCACCGCTAAGGGAAACACCATATATTTT	CASGLGGGTAKGNTIYF
TRBV4-1	.	few	TRBJ2-1	TGCGCCAGCAGAACCCCCGGAGGGACTGCCTACAATGAGCAGTTCTTC	CASRTPGGTAYNEQFF
TRBV3-1/TRBV3-2	TRBD2	.	TRBJ2-5	TGTGCCAGCAGCCTGATAGCGGGGGGGACCCAAGAGACCCAGTACTTC	CASSLIAGGTQETQYF
TRBV4-2	TRBD1	.	TRBJ1-2	TGTGCCAGCAGCCGCCCTTCGGGACAGGGTCATGGCTACACCTTC	CASSRPSGQGHGYTF
TRBV5-4	TRBD1	.	TRBJ1-6	TGTGCCAGCAGCCCACGAACAGGGGGCGCGGGTAATTCACCCCTCCACTTT	CASSPRTGGAGNSPLHF
TRBV14	.	.	TRBJ2-5	TGTGCCAGCAGTGAGGGCTGGGCAGAGACCCAGTACTTC	CASSEGWAETQYF
TRBV6-5	TRBD1	once	TRBJ2-7	TGTGCCAGCAGTCCCTGGACAGGGGCCTACGAGCAGTACTTC	CASSPWTGAYEQYF
TRBV12-3/TRBV12-4	.	once	TRBJ2-2	TGTGCCAGCAGTCGGACAGGGGAGCTGTTTTTT	CASSRTGELFF
TRBV5-1	.	.	TRBJ2-5	TGCGCCAGCAGCTTGGGACTCGGAGAGACCCAGTACTTC	CASSLGLGETQYF
TRBV5-4	.	.	TRBJ2-7	TGTGCCAGCAGCTTGGAAGTATTAGGGGGCTACGAGCAGTACTTC	CASSLEVLGGYEQYF
TRBV3-1/TRBV3-2	.	.	TRBJ2-7	TGTGCCAGCAGCTATTTTAATCGCGAGCAGTACTTC	CASSYFNREQYF
TRBV3-1/TRBV3-2	.	few	TRBJ1-6	TGTGCCAGCAGCCATGACAGGCAAGCAGTACTCCACTTT	CASSHDRQAVLHF
TRBV6-5	.	.	TRBJ2-1	TGTGCCAGTAAGAAGGACAGCAGCTCCTACAATGAGCAGTTCTTC	CASKKDSSSYNEQFF
TRBV9	.	once	TRBJ2-7	TGTGCCAGCAGCGGCGGAAGTTCCTACGAGCAGTACTTC	CASSGGSSYEQYF
TRBV5-4	.	.	TRBJ2-7	TGTGCCAGCAGCTGGAACAGGGCGCCCTACGAGCAGTACTTC	CASSWNRAPYEQYF
TRBV6-5	TRBD1	once	TRBJ1-2	TGTGCCAGCAGTCCTACAGGGGCTAACTATGGCTACACCTTC	CASSPTGANYGYTF
TRBV10-3	TRBD1	.	TRBJ1-2	TGTGCCATCAATGCCGGGACAGCAACTTACTATGGCTACACCTTC	CAINAGTATYYGYTF
TRBV6-2/TRBV6-3	TRBD2	.	TRBJ2-5	TGTGCCAGCAGTTCGCGGGGGGTACAAGAGACCCAGTACTTC	CASSSRGVQETQYF